The clone carrying this T cell receptor (beta chain) was recorded at least ten times. Its matching antigen is unknown. Each cDNA molecule carried a unique molecular identifier. From the 5' RACE reads, TCRdb called clonotypes with MiXCR, one entry per CDR3 protein. The table records around 27,000 distinct CDR3 sequences, under 4% of them present only once. The entry originates in a study of early T cells in non-severe SARS-CoV-2 infection. Looking at the study overall: The input, bulk RNA from unsorted whole blood, was sequenced, and chains were unpaired. Study results and caveats: Matching with VDJdb favored anti-spike CD8 responses (missing private and CD4 specificities).

CDR1 SNHLY and CDR2 FYNNEI come from the germline V gene. The V gene end was trimmed by 11 bases and the J gene end by 6 bases; junction bases not matched to a gene: 9. CDR3 size: 14 residues. The sequence derives from an adult who was a healthcare worker with PCR-confirmed SARS-CoV-2 infection or an uninfected control (not recorded which). The V and J genes are TRBV2 and TRBJ2-2, with 10 bases fitting TRBD1. The sample consisted of whole blood. Here the CDR3 reads CARQGAVGSGELFF. The DNA for the CDR3 is TGTGCCCGACAGGGGGCCGTGGGGTCCGGGGAGCTGTTTTTT. Complete variable domain (other parts from reference TRBV2 and TRBJ2-2): EPEVTQTPSHQVTQMGQEVILRCVPISNHLYFYWYRQILGQKVEFLVSFYNNEISEKSEIFDDQFSVERPDGSNFTLKIRSTKLEDSAMYFCARQGAVGSGELFFGEGSRLTVL.